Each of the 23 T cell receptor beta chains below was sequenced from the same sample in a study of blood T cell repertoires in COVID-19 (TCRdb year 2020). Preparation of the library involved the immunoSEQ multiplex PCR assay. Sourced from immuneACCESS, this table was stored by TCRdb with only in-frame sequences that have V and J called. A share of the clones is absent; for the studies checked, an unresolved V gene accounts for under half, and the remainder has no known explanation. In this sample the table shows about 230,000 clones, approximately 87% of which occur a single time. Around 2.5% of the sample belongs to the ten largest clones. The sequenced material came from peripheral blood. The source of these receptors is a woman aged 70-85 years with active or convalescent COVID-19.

CDR3 sequence: CASSPPTGEGSPLHF. CDR3 sequence (DNA): TGTGCCAGCAGCCCCCCGACAGGGGAGGGTTCACCCCTCCACTTT. The rearrangement uses TRBV7-9 and TRBJ1-6; TRBD1 aligns across 8 bases. J was trimmed by 9 bases and V by 5 bases; bases with no gene match: 9. Germline CDR1 is SEHNR and CDR2 is FQNEAQ (reference sequence). The CDR3 has 15 amino acids.

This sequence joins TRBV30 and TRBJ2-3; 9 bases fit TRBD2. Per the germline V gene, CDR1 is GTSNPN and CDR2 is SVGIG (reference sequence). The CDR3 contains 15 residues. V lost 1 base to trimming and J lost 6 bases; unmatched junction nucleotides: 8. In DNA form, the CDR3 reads TGTGCCTGGAGTGCCGGTAGCGGGGGAGGGGATACGCAGTATTTT. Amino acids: CAWSAGSGGGDTQYF.

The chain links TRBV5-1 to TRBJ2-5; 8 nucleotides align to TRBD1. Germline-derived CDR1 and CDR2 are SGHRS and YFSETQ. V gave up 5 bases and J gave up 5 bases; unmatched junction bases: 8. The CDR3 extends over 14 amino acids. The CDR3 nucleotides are TGCGCCAGCAGTCGTGGGACAGGCGGGGAGACCCAGTACTTC. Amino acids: CASSRGTGGETQYF.

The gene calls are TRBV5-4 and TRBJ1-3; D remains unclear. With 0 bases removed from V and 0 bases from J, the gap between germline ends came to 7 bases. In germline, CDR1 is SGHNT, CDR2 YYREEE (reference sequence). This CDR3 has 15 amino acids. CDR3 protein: CASSLGGISGNTIYF. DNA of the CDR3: TGTGCCAGCAGCTTGGGCGGGATCTCTGGAAACACCATATATTTT.

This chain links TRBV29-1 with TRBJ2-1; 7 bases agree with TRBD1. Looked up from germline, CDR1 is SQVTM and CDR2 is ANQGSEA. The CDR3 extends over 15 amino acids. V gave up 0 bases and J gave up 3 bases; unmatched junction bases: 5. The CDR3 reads CSVEDGRGNYNEQFF. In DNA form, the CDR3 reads TGCAGCGTTGAAGATGGCAGGGGGAACTACAATGAGCAGTTCTTC.

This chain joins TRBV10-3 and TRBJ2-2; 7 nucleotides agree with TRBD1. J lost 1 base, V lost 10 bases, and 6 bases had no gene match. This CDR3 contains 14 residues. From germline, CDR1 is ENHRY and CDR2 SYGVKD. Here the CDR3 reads CATSRDRNTGELFF. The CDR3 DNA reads TGTGCCACCAGCAGGGACAGGAACACCGGGGAGCTGTTTTTT.

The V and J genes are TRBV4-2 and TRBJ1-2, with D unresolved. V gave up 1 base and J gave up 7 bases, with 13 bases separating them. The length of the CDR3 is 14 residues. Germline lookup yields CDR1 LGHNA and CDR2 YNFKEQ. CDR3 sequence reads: CASSQVSTGGGYTF. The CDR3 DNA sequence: TGTGCCAGCAGCCAAGTCTCGACGGGAGGTGGCTACACCTTC.

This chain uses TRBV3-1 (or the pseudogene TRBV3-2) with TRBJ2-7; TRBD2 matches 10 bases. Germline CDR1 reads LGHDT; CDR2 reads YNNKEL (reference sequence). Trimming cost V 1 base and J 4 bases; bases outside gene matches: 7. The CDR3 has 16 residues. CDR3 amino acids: CASSQGRTSGKYEQYF. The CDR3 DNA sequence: TGTGCCAGCAGCCAAGGGCGGACTAGCGGCAAGTACGAGCAGTACTTC.

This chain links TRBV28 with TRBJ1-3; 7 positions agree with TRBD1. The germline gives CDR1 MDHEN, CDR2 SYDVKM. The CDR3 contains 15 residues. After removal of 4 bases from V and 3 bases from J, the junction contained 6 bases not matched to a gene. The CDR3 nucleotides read TGTGCCAGCAGTTATCACAGGGGAAGTGGAAACACCATATATTTT. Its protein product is CASSYHRGSGNTIYF.

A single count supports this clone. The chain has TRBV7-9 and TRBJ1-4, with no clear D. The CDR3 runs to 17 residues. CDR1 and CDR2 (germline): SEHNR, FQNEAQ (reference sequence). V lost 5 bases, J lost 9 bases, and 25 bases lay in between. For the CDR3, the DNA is TGTGCCAGCAGCCTGGGTGATGCGGTCGCAGCGGCGAAAAAACTGTTTTTT. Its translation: CASSLGDAVAAAKKLFF.

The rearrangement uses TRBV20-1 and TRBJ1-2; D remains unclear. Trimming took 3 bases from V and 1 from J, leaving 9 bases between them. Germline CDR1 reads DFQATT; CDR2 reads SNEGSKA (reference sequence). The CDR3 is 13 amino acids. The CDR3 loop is CSASYTLNYGYTF. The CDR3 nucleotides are TGCAGTGCTAGTTACACCCTTAACTATGGCTACACCTTC.

The CDR3 reads CASTHKWGHTEAFF. CDR3 DNA sequence: TGTGCCAGCACCCATAAGTGGGGCCACACTGAAGCTTTCTTT. The V and J genes are TRBV7-8 and TRBJ1-1; possible D gene TRBD1, 5 bases. The CDR3 is 14 residues long. Per germline, CDR1 SGHVS and CDR2 FQNEAQ. The V gene lost 7 bases and the J gene lost 3 bases, with 15 bases spanning the gap.

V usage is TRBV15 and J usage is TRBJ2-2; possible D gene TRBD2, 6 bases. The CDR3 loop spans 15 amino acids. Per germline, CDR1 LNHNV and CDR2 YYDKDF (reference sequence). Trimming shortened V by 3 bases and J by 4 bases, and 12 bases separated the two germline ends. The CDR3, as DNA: TGTGCCACCAGCAGGGGGGGAGACGGCACCGGGGAGCTGTTTTTT. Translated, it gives CATSRGGDGTGELFF.

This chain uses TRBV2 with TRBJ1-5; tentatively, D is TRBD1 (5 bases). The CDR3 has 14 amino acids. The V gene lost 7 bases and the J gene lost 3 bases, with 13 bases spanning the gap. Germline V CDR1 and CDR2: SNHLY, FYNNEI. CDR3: CASNPDRHNQPQHF. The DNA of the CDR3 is TGTGCCAGCAACCCCGACAGACACAATCAGCCCCAGCATTTT.

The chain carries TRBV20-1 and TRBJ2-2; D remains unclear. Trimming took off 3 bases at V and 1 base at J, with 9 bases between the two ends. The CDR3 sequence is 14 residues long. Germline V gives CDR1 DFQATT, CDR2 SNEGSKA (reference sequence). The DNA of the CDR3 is TGCAGTGCTAGTGGCAGGCTGAACACCGGGGAGCTGTTTTTT. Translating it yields CSASGRLNTGELFF.

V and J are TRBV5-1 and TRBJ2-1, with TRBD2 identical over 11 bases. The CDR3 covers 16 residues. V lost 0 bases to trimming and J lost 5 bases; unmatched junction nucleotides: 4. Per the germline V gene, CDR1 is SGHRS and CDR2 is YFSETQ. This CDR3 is CASSLGTSGSHNEQFF. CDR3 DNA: TGCGCCAGCAGCTTGGGCACTAGCGGGAGCCACAATGAGCAGTTCTTC.

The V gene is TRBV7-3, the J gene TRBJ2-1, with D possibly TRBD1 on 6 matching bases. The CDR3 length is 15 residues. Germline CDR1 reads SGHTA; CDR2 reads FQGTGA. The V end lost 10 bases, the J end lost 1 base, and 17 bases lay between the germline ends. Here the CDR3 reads CATTRQGLSYNEQFF. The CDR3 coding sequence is TGTGCCACCACGCGGCAGGGGCTATCCTACAATGAGCAGTTCTTC.

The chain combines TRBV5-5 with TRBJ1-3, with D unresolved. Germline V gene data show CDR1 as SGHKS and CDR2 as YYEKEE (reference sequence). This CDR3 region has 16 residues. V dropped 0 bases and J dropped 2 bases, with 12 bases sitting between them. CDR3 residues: CASSLAGVSAGNTIYF. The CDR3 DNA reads TGTGCCAGCAGCTTGGCCGGAGTCTCGGCTGGAAACACCATATATTTT.

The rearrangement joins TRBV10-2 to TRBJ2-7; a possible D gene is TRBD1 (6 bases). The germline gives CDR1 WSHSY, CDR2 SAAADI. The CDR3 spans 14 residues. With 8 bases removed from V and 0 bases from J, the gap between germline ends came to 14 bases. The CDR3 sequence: CASGRDTSSYEQYF. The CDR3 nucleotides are TGCGCCAGCGGACGGGACACGAGCTCCTACGAGCAGTACTTC.

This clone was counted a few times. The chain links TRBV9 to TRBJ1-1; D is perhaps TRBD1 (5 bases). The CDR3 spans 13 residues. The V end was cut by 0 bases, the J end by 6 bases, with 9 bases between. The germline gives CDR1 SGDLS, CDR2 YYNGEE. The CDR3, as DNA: TGTGCCAGCAGCGTAGCAGGGTACGCTGAAGCTTTCTTT. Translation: CASSVAGYAEAFF.

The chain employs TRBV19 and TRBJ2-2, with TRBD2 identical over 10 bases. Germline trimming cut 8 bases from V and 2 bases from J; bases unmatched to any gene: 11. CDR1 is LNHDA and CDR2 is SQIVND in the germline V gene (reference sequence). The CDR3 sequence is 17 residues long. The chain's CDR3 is CASRTTRTSGNTGELFF. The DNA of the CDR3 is TGTGCCAGTCGCACCACCCGGACTAGCGGAAACACCGGGGAGCTGTTTTTT.

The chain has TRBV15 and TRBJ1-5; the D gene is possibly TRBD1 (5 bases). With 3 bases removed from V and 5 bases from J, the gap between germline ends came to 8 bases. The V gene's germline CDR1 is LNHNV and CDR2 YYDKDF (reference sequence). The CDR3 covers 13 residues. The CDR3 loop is CATSSRADQPQHF. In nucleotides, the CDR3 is TGTGCCACCAGCAGCAGGGCAGATCAGCCCCAGCATTTT.

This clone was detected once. CDR3 nucleotide sequence: TGTGCCAGCAGCTTTGACATGAACACTGAAGCTTTCTTT. Protein sequence: CASSFDMNTEAFF. This chain uses TRBV7-8 with TRBJ1-1; no firm D call. The CDR3 is 13 residues long. Germline lookup yields CDR1 SGHVS and CDR2 FQNEAQ. V was trimmed by 3 bases and J by 0 bases, leaving 5 bases between them.